A single sample gave rise to the 19 T cell receptor beta chains below, sequenced in a study of T cells in localized non-small cell lung cancer. This table comes from immunoSEQ multiplex PCR, and its TCRdb copy is limited to in-frame clones, with some not included. The sample lists roughly 35,000 clones, 80% to 95% seen once, with approximately 2.2% in the top ten. Sample: peripheral blood, taken before any cancer treatment. The source is a female donor older than 55 with stage I lung adenocarcinoma.

The rearrangement uses TRBV7-2 and TRBJ2-3; D is possibly TRBD1 (6 bases). The ends were cut back, 4 bases at V and 0 bases at J, with 11 bases in the middle. Germline assignment: CDR1 SGHTA and CDR2 FQGNSA. The CDR3 is made up of 15 amino acids. In DNA, the CDR3 is TGTGCCAGCAGCTGGACAGCTCCTAGCACAGATACGCAGTATTTT. This translates into CASSWTAPSTDTQYF.

The V call is TRBV6-5, the J call TRBJ1-1, with no clear D. Looked up from germline, CDR1 is MNHEY and CDR2 is SVGAGI. The CDR3 length is 13 residues. V was cut by 6 bases and J by 8 bases, with 16 bases left in between. DNA of the CDR3: TGTGCCAGCAGAAGTACAGCGGAAATAGAAGCTTTCTTT. Translation: CASRSTAEIEAFF.

This chain joins TRBV6-5 and TRBJ2-7, with 10 nucleotides matching TRBD1. V lost 6 bases and J lost 6; bases outside the gene matches: 5. The CDR3 sequence is 13 residues long. Germline V CDR1 and CDR2: MNHEY, SVGAGI. This chain's CDR3 is CASRRTGGGEQYF. As DNA, the CDR3 is TGTGCCAGCAGAAGGACAGGGGGAGGCGAGCAGTACTTC.

The V call is TRBV5-5, the J call TRBJ1-4; possibly TRBD1 for D (6 bases). CDR3 length equals 16 residues. V lost 4 bases and J lost 8, with 21 bases in between. Germline CDR1 is SGHKS and CDR2 is YYEKEE (reference sequence). CDR3 sequence (DNA): TGTGCCAGCAGCGGACCAACGACAGGCCGAAGGGAAAAACTGTTTTTT. Translated, it gives CASSGPTTGRREKLFF.

CDR3 in DNA: TGTGCCTGGATTAATCGCACTCGGAGGGGTGTGAACATTCAGTACTTC. Protein: CAWINRTRRGVNIQYF. This chain joins TRBV30 and TRBJ2-4; weak D call: TRBD2 (6 bases). CDR1 is GTSNPN and CDR2 is SVGIG in the germline V gene (reference sequence). The CDR3 runs 16 residues. Trimming took 4 bases from V and 7 from J, leaving 23 bases between them. Supplemented by reference TRBV30 and TRBJ2-4, the full variable domain reads SQTIHQWPATLVQPVGSPLSLECTVEGTSNPNLYWYRQAAGRGLQLLFYSVGIGQISSEVPQNLSASRPQDRQFILSSKKLLLSDSGFYLCAWINRTRRGVNIQYFGAGTRLSVL.

The gene calls are TRBV28 and TRBJ1-1, with 8 bases aligning to TRBD1. The germline V gene has CDR1 MDHEN and CDR2 SYDVKM. V dropped 8 bases and J dropped 3; count of bases not matched to a gene: 8. CDR3 length: 14 residues. Here the CDR3 reads CASGPGGADTEAFF. CDR3 bases: TGTGCCAGCGGACCAGGGGGCGCGGACACTGAAGCTTTCTTT.

The chain recombines TRBV6-1 with TRBJ1-1; TRBD1 might be the D (5 bases). The CDR3 totals 13 residues. Between the trimmed V and J ends, which lost 6 bases and 1 base, there was a span of 9 bases. The germline V gene encodes CDR1 MNHNS and CDR2 SASEGT. The CDR3 DNA reads as TGTGCCAGCAGCGCGGGACGGAACACTGAAGCTTTCTTT. It codes for CASSAGRNTEAFF.

The chain uses TRBV7-2 and TRBJ1-2; no firm D call. Germline V gene lookup returns CDR1 SGHTA and CDR2 FQGNSA. The CDR3 sequence is 12 residues long. V gave up 2 bases and J gave up 8 bases, with 9 bases separating them. The CDR3: CASSLKGGGYTF. Here the CDR3 DNA reads TGTGCCAGCAGCTTAAAGGGAGGGGGCTACACCTTC.

The chain employs TRBV9 and TRBJ2-2; D not resolved. From germline, CDR1 is SGDLS and CDR2 YYNGEE. V lost 0 bases to trimming and J lost 6 bases, with 3 bases between them. This CDR3 region has 12 residues. This CDR3 is CASSVEAGELFF. The CDR3 region has the DNA TGTGCCAGCAGCGTAGAGGCCGGGGAGCTGTTTTTT.

With respect to this clone: Mismatch with germline at one junction end may stem from a read error. The chain uses TRBV7-7 and TRBJ2-5, with unresolved D. Germline V gene data show CDR1 as SSHAT and CDR2 as FNYEAQ (reference sequence). CDR3 length: 16 residues. The CDR3 protein is CASSFSPGPPGETQYF. The CDR3 DNA is TGTGCTAGCAGCTTCTCTCCTGGACCCCCTGGCGAGACCCAGTACTTC.

This rearrangement joins TRBV7-2 to TRBJ1-1, with 7 nucleotides matching TRBD1. The CDR3 has 17 amino acids. The V segment lost 3 bases and the J segment 1 base; nucleotides outside the gene matches: 11. CDR1 is SGHTA, CDR2 FQGNSA, per germline. CDR3 loop: CASSLIGQVSTNTEAFF. The CDR3 DNA follows: TGTGCCAGCAGCTTGATAGGACAGGTCTCTACGAACACTGAAGCTTTCTTT. The whole variable domain, remainder taken from reference TRBV7-2 and TRBJ1-1, is GAGVSQSPSNKVTEKGKDVELRCDPISGHTALYWYRQSLGQGLEFLIYFQGNSAPDKSGLPSDRFSAERTGGSVSTLTIQRTQQEDSAVYLCASSLIGQVSTNTEAFFGQGTRLTVV.

J is TRBJ1-1 and V is TRBV23-1; D is unclear. TRBV23-1 is flagged as an ORF with uncertain function. The CDR3 has 14 residues. V was clipped by 3 bases and J by 1 base, with 9 bases between them. In DNA form, the CDR3 reads TGCGCCAGCAGTCACACCTACAGGAACACTGAAGCTTTCTTT. This sequence encodes CASSHTYRNTEAFF.

The V gene is TRBV5-1, the J gene TRBJ1-1, with a possible D match to TRBD1 (5 bases). CDR1 and CDR2 from the germline V gene are SGHRS and YFSETQ. Trimming left V 5 bases short and J 0 bases short, with 8 bases between. This CDR3 is built from 13 residues. CDR3 DNA: TGCGCCAGCAGTTCAGGGATGAACACTGAAGCTTTCTTT. This encodes CASSSGMNTEAFF.

The chain couples TRBV5-6 to TRBJ2-1; the match to TRBD2 covers 8 bases. The V and J ends lost 2 bases and 8 bases, in that order; junction bases with no gene match: 6. The CDR3 runs 14 residues. Germline-derived CDR1 and CDR2 are SGHDT and YYEEEE. CDR3 in DNA: TGTGCCAGCAGCTTCCGGGGGGGCAACCATGAGCAGTTCTTC. This sequence encodes CASSFRGGNHEQFF.

This chain joins TRBV5-1 and TRBJ2-2, with D perhaps being TRBD1 or TRBD2 (5 bases each). V lost 9 bases and J lost 4, with 13 bases in between. Germline V gene data show CDR1 as SGHRS and CDR2 as YFSETQ. The CDR3 runs to 13 residues. In DNA form, the CDR3 reads TGCGCCACCCGAGAGGGGTTCACCGGGGAGCTGTTTTTT. As protein: CATREGFTGELFF.

The V and J genes are TRBV7-2 and TRBJ2-3, with 9 bases that match TRBD1. J was trimmed by 9 bases and V by 1 base; bases with no gene match: 8. Germline lookup yields CDR1 SGHTA and CDR2 FQGNSA. The CDR3 contains 15 residues. In DNA form, the CDR3 reads TGTGCCAGCAGCTTAGAGGGGACAGGGAGAAGGACGCAGTATTTT. Encoded protein: CASSLEGTGRRTQYF.

The rearrangement links TRBV25-1 to TRBJ2-7, with D perhaps matching TRBD2 (5 bases). The V gene's germline CDR1 is MGHDK and CDR2 SYGVNS. Deletions cut 2 bases from V and 7 bases from J, with 12 bases between. The CDR3 sequence is 13 residues long. The CDR3 coding sequence is TGTGCCAGCAGTGAAGGAGGCAGGACGGAGCAGTACTTC. It codes for CASSEGGRTEQYF.

The chain recombines TRBV25-1 with TRBJ1-5, with unresolved D. The V end was cut by 9 bases, the J end by 7 bases, with 19 bases between. CDR3 length: 14 amino acids. CDR1 MGHDK and CDR2 SYGVNS come from the germline V gene. The CDR3 bases are TGTGCCAGAGAGATCAAGGGCCGCCCACAGCCCCAGCATTTT. This translates into CAREIKGRPQPQHF.

The chain has TRBV9 and TRBJ1-4, with a tentative D call TRBD1 (6 bases). V was trimmed by 0 bases and J by 2 bases, leaving 11 bases between them. CDR3 length: 16 residues. Germline lookup yields CDR1 SGDLS and CDR2 YYNGEE. As DNA, the CDR3 is TGTGCCAGCAGCGTAGCTCAGGGGAGCACTAATGAAAAACTGTTTTTT. Translation: CASSVAQGSTNEKLFF.